This TCR beta chain was sequenced in a study of T-cell memory formation after mild COVID-19. Study information: Among the donors, TCR clusters were largely specific to each donor.

This CDR3 region has 16 residues. Germline V lookup: CDR1 MNHEY, CDR2 SVGAGI. V shed 7 bases and J shed 2 bases, with 20 bases lying between them. MiXCR was run by TCRdb on the 5' RACE reads, yielding one entry per CDR3 protein. There are over 350,000 distinct CDR3 sequences in the sample; 24% occur only once, and 8.8% lies in the top ten. This rearrangement joins TRBV6-5 to TRBJ1-2; unclear D gene. The sequence was obtained from an adult woman who had mild COVID-19 (a few samples of this study predate the infection). Cell type and time point are not known. Source material: PBMCs or a T cell subset sorted from them (not recorded which). CDR3 in amino acids: CASTSAPGKLNYGYTF. The CDR3 nucleotides are TGTGCCAGCACCTCCGCCCCGGGCAAACTGAACTATGGCTACACCTTC.